What follows are 5 T cell receptor beta chains derived from one specimen sequenced in a study of blood T cell repertoires in COVID-19. The assay was immunoSEQ multiplex PCR, and TCRdb's table has in-frame clones only and misses some. The sample lists roughly 410,000 clones, approximately 90% seen once, with about 1.6% in the top ten. Sequencing was carried out using peripheral blood. These TCRs come from a woman aged 40 to 49 with COVID-19, enrolled during active disease.

The chain links TRBV5-6 to TRBJ2-7; D possibly corresponds to TRBD1 (5 bases). V was pared by 2 bases and J by 3 bases, with 6 bases between. Germline CDR1 is SGHDT and CDR2 is YYEEEE. The CDR3 runs to 12 residues. The CDR3 here is CASSFDSYEQYF. The CDR3 bases are TGTGCCAGCAGCTTCGACAGCTACGAGCAGTACTTC.

This chain connects TRBV28 to TRBJ2-5, with TRBD2 matching over 11 bases. CDR1 is MDHEN and CDR2 is SYDVKM in the germline V gene. The CDR3 length is 15 residues. Trimming at V came to 3 bases and at J to 7 bases, leaving 7 bases not matched to a gene. CDR3 region: CASSFVSGRETTQYF. In DNA, the CDR3 is TGTGCCAGCAGTTTCGTTAGCGGGAGGGAAACGACCCAGTACTTC.

The rearrangement uses TRBV2 and TRBJ1-6; no clear D. Looked up from germline, CDR1 is SNHLY and CDR2 is FYNNEI. This CDR3 comprises 14 residues. Trimming removed 8 bases from V and 6 bases from J, with 14 bases in between. The CDR3 nucleotides are TGTGCCAGCCTACTTGCGGGTTTTAATTCACCCCTCCACTTT. This codes for CASLLAGFNSPLHF.

In this sample, this clone turned up once. The gene calls are TRBV28 and TRBJ1-2, with TRBD1 as a possible D gene (6 bases). The CDR3 sequence is 16 residues long. V was cut by 7 bases and J by 0 bases, with 18 bases left in between. CDR1 is MDHEN, CDR2 SYDVKM, per germline. CDR3 sequence: CASKAHRDITNYGYTF. The CDR3 nucleotides read TGTGCCAGCAAAGCCCACCGGGACATTACTAACTATGGCTACACCTTC.

V gene TRBV7-2 combines with J gene TRBJ1-1; D is possibly TRBD1 (6 bases). The germline V and J ends were trimmed by 5 bases and 0 bases, with 13 bases remaining between them. Germline values: CDR1 SGHTA, CDR2 FQGNSA. The length of the CDR3 is 15 residues. The DNA for the CDR3 is TGTGCCAGCAGCATATCCGGGACATTGAACACTGAAGCTTTCTTT. The encoded protein is CASSISGTLNTEAFF. Based on the CDR3 plus reference TRBV7-2 and TRBJ1-1, the full variable domain is GAGVSQSPSNKVTEKGKDVELRCDPISGHTALYWYRQSLGQGLEFLIYFQGNSAPDKSGLPSDRFSAERTGGSVSTLTIQRTQQEDSAVYLCASSISGTLNTEAFFGQGTRLTVV.